Here is one T cell receptor (beta chain) with its context. These data belong to a study of blood T cell repertoires in COVID-19. Study as a whole: The United States, Italy and Spain were the sources of the acute and convalescent COVID-19 samples. The analysed material was cDNA or gDNA that came from T cells, B-cell-depleted T cells, or PBMCs.

CDR3 length: 16 amino acids. V gave up 2 bases and J gave up 8 bases; unmatched junction bases: 13. Germline values: CDR1 SGHTA, CDR2 FQGNSA. Original data processing: Amplifying reference gene primers gave estimates of nucleated cell counts. Generated by immunoSEQ multiplex PCR, the TCRdb table keeps only in-frame clones and is missing some. V, J and clone size reflect that table, while D and trimming were determined from the DNA. This table has over 600,000 clones, around 90% appearing once. What was sequenced was peripheral blood. This clonotype originated in a woman aged 18-29 years with acute or convalescent COVID-19. The chain carries TRBV7-2 and TRBJ1-2; 8 nucleotides line up with TRBD1. The CDR3 spells CASSLSAGRRGRGYTF. DNA of the CDR3: TGTGCCAGCAGCTTAAGCGCCGGCCGCAGGGGGCGCGGCTACACCTTC.